The 29 T cell receptor beta chains below come from one sample, sequenced in a study of blood T cell repertoires in COVID-19. Data came from immunoSEQ multiplex PCR; TCRdb stores just in-frame clones and leaves some out. This sample has around 380,000 clones, with about four fifths found just once. Sequencing was performed on peripheral blood. These receptors all come from a human donor with acute or convalescent COVID-19. The donor label of this sample is uncertain.

V and J are TRBV28 and TRBJ2-3; 9 bases map to TRBD2. V was pared by 1 base and J by 2 bases, with 7 bases of the junction left unmatched. The CDR3 consists of 17 residues. From germline, CDR1 is MDHEN and CDR2 SYDVKM. The CDR3 sequence is CASSLLGSGGSTDTQYF. The CDR3 DNA sequence: TGTGCCAGCAGTTTATTAGGCAGCGGGGGGTCCACAGATACGCAGTATTTT. Together with reference TRBV28 and TRBJ2-3, the CDR3 gives the full variable domain: DVKVTQSSRYLVKRTGEKVFLECVQDMDHENMFWYRQDPGLGLRLIYFSYDVKMKEKGDIPEGYSVSREKKERFSLILESASTNQTSMYLCASSLLGSGGSTDTQYFGPGTRLTVL.

The chain joins TRBV11-2 to TRBJ1-6; D possibly corresponds to TRBD1 (5 bases). This CDR3 region has 13 residues. Germline CDR1 and CDR2: SGHAT and FQNNGV. V was trimmed by 8 bases and J by 11 bases, leaving 16 bases between them. The CDR3 is CASSLSGIPPLHF. The CDR3 bases are TGTGCCAGCTCGCTGTCAGGGATACCACCCCTCCACTTT.

The chain combines TRBV28 with TRBJ2-7; D call uncertain. The CDR3 contains 15 residues. Deletions cut 5 bases from V and 1 base from J, with 15 bases between. The germline CDR1 and CDR2 sequences are MDHEN and SYDVKM. The CDR3 DNA is TGTGCCAGCAGTCCCCCAAGAGGAGTATCCTACGAGCAGTACTTC. Its translation is CASSPPRGVSYEQYF. The variable domain in full, with the rest retrieved from reference TRBV28 and TRBJ2-7, is DVKVTQSSRYLVKRTGEKVFLECVQDMDHENMFWYRQDPGLGLRLIYFSYDVKMKEKGDIPEGYSVSREKKERFSLILESASTNQTSMYLCASSPPRGVSYEQYFGPGTRLTVT.

This clone appeared a few times. The chain uses TRBV4-2 and TRBJ2-7; 12 bases align to TRBD2. V lost 2 bases and J lost 2; bases outside the gene matches: 4. In germline, CDR1 is LGHNA, CDR2 YNFKEQ. The CDR3 contains 16 residues. CDR3 protein: CASSQSTSGGPYEQYF. The CDR3 region has the DNA TGTGCCAGCAGCCAATCGACTAGCGGGGGTCCCTACGAGCAGTACTTC.

The chain uses TRBV3-1 (or the pseudogene TRBV3-2) and TRBJ2-7; TRBD1 matches 7 bases. The CDR3 runs 16 residues. The V and J ends lost 1 base and 7 bases, in that order; junction bases with no gene match: 13. Per germline, CDR1 LGHDT and CDR2 YNNKEL (reference sequence). For the CDR3, the DNA is TGTGCCAGCAGCCAAGCCCCGACAGGGCTAAAGGGGGAGCAGTACTTC. Its protein is CASSQAPTGLKGEQYF.

The chain couples TRBV5-6 to TRBJ1-1, with unresolved D. Looked up from germline, CDR1 is SGHDT and CDR2 is YYEEEE. Trimming removed 3 bases from V and 7 bases from J, with 10 bases in between. This CDR3 region has 12 residues. The CDR3 is CASSSGRGEAFF. CDR3 DNA: TGTGCCAGCAGCTCTGGACGGGGTGAAGCTTTCTTT.

A note on this clone: The same CDR3 also results from other DNA sequences found in this sample. The V gene is TRBV14, the J gene TRBJ1-1; D uncertain. The CDR3 sequence is 13 residues long. V lost 4 bases to trimming and J lost 1 base, with 7 bases between them. Germline CDR1 reads SGHDN; CDR2 reads FVKESK. The CDR3 is CASSLYGNTEAFF. The DNA for the CDR3 is TGTGCCAGCAGCCTTTACGGGAACACTGAAGCTTTCTTT.

The rearrangement uses TRBV5-1 and TRBJ2-6; perhaps TRBD1 as D (5 bases). V was clipped by 1 base and J by 0 bases, with 11 bases between them. The length of the CDR3 is 17 residues. Germline CDR1 and CDR2: SGHRS and YFSETQ. The CDR3 sequence is CASSLTGRSSGANVLTF. For the CDR3, the DNA is TGCGCCAGCAGCTTGACAGGACGGAGCTCTGGGGCCAACGTCCTGACTTTC.

V is TRBV5-1 and J is TRBJ2-7, with D possibly matching TRBD1 (6 bases). Per germline, CDR1 SGHRS and CDR2 YFSETQ. Trimming shortened V by 0 bases and J by 2 bases, and 12 bases separated the two germline ends. The CDR3 is made up of 15 amino acids. The CDR3 region has the DNA TGCGCCAGCAGCTTGGAACCAGGACAGACCTACGAGCAGTACTTC. It specifies CASSLEPGQTYEQYF.

A remark on this clone: The same CDR3 is also encoded by other DNA sequences in this sample. The chain employs TRBV9 and TRBJ1-1; 11 bases are shared with TRBD1. The germline gives CDR1 SGDLS, CDR2 YYNGEE. Germline trimming cut 4 bases from V and 3 bases from J; bases unmatched to any gene: 5. CDR3 length: 15 residues. In DNA form, the CDR3 reads TGTGCCAGCAGCCCGCTGGGACAGGGGGACACTGAAGCTTTCTTT. Translation gives CASSPLGQGDTEAFF.

The CDR3 spells CASSPLAVSGELFF. DNA for the CDR3: TGTGCCAGCAGTCCCCTAGCGGTGTCCGGGGAGCTGTTTTTT. This rearrangement joins TRBV6-6 to TRBJ2-2, with TRBD2 matching over 7 bases. Germline loops: CDR1 MNHNY, CDR2 SVGAGI (reference sequence). The CDR3 totals 14 residues. V lost 5 bases and J lost 6; bases outside the gene matches: 6.

Of note for this clone: The sample holds other DNA sequences that translate to the same CDR3. The CDR3 DNA reads TGTGCCAGCAGCCAGGGAGGCTATGGCTACACCTTC. Encoded protein: CASSQGGYGYTF. The chain employs TRBV3-1 (or the pseudogene TRBV3-2) and TRBJ1-2; no firm D call. The V end lost 3 bases, the J end lost 4 bases, and 6 bases lay between the germline ends. Germline CDR1 and CDR2: LGHDT and YNNKEL (reference sequence). The CDR3 is 12 amino acids.

V and J are TRBV15 and TRBJ1-5; 7 nucleotides align to TRBD1. CDR3 length: 15 residues. CDR1 and CDR2 (germline): LNHNV, YYDKDF (reference sequence). V was clipped by 6 bases and J by 0 bases; unmatched bases: 5. The CDR3 protein is CATRGTGVSNQPQHF. As DNA, the CDR3 is TGTGCCACCAGGGGAACAGGGGTTAGCAATCAGCCCCAGCATTTT.

The chain has TRBV5-5 and TRBJ2-3, with D perhaps TRBD1 (6 bases). V gave up 1 base and J gave up 5 bases, with 23 bases separating them. The CDR3 runs 18 residues. Germline-derived CDR1 and CDR2 are SGHKS and YYEKEE (reference sequence). The CDR3 nucleotides are TGTGCCAGCAGCTTGTACCCGAGGGGGACCCGGGCTCAAGATACGCAGTATTTT. This codes for CASSLYPRGTRAQDTQYF.

The chain uses TRBV30 and TRBJ2-6; 7 bases line up with TRBD2. After removal of 4 bases from V and 2 bases from J, the junction contained 2 bases not matched to a gene. CDR1 GTSNPN and CDR2 SVGIG come from the germline V gene (reference sequence). The CDR3 has 14 amino acids. This CDR3 reads CAWTAGAGANVLTF. The CDR3 DNA follows: TGTGCCTGGACTGCGGGGGCTGGGGCCAACGTCCTGACTTTC.

The count of this clone is one. This chain links TRBV19 with TRBJ1-1; the match to TRBD1 covers 7 bases. The CDR3 has 14 amino acids. The V gene's germline CDR1 is LNHDA and CDR2 SQIVND (reference sequence). V was clipped by 4 bases and J by 7 bases; unmatched bases: 9. This CDR3 reads CASSSFEGASEAFF. As DNA, the CDR3 is TGTGCCAGTAGTAGCTTCGAGGGGGCAAGTGAAGCTTTCTTT.

This chain uses TRBV11-2 with TRBJ1-1; 9 nucleotides align to TRBD1. J was trimmed by 1 base and V by 1 base; bases with no gene match: 4. The germline gives CDR1 SGHAT, CDR2 FQNNGV. This CDR3 has 16 residues. Here the CDR3 DNA reads TGTGCCAGCAGCTTAGGGACAGGGGCCCCGAACACTGAAGCTTTCTTT. Its protein is CASSLGTGAPNTEAFF.

V is TRBV11-2 and J is TRBJ2-1, with 10 bases identical to TRBD1. Germline assignment: CDR1 SGHAT and CDR2 FQNNGV. CDR3 size: 15 residues. The junction had 3 bases not matched to a gene; V was cut back by 2 bases and J by 5 bases. The CDR3 coding sequence is TGTGCCAGCAGCTTAAGGGGGACAGGGGACAATGAGCAGTTCTTC. Translating gives CASSLRGTGDNEQFF.

J is TRBJ1-2 and V is TRBV5-1, with 11 bases aligning to TRBD1. Germline CDR1 reads SGHRS; CDR2 reads YFSETQ. V trimming: 0 bases; J trimming: 1 base; junction bases outside the gene matches: 2. The CDR3 is 16 residues long. The CDR3 nucleotides read TGCGCCAGCAGCTTGGATGGGACAGGGGGTAACTATGGCTACACCTTC. Translated, it gives CASSLDGTGGNYGYTF.

The chain has TRBV27 and TRBJ1-2, with 7 bases matching TRBD1. The germline CDR1 and CDR2 sequences are MNHEY and SMNVEV (reference sequence). The CDR3 totals 14 residues. The ends lost 6 bases at V and 4 bases at J; junction bases unmatched: 8. CDR3 protein: CASRTAQGSYGYTF. As DNA, the CDR3 is TGTGCCAGCAGAACCGCACAGGGGAGCTATGGCTACACCTTC.

The V call is TRBV27, the J call TRBJ2-1, with 14 positions matching TRBD2. The J segment lost 5 bases and the V segment lost 8 bases, leaving 11 bases of the junction unmatched. CDR1 is MNHEY and CDR2 is SMNVEV in the germline V gene (reference sequence). This CDR3 is built from 17 residues. Here the CDR3 reads CASRATSGGAGNNEQFF. CDR3 bases: TGTGCCAGCCGCGCGACTAGCGGGGGGGCCGGGAACAATGAGCAGTTCTTC.

The V call is TRBV7-9, the J call TRBJ1-5; D call uncertain. Trimming shortened V by 5 bases and J by 9 bases, and 11 bases separated the two germline ends. This CDR3 region has 12 residues. From germline, CDR1 is SEHNR and CDR2 FQNEAQ (reference sequence). In DNA, the CDR3 is TGTGCCAGCAGCACCCGGGATCGGCCCCAGCATTTT. This gives the protein CASSTRDRPQHF.

The chain employs TRBV3-1 (or the pseudogene TRBV3-2) and TRBJ1-2; D possibly corresponds to TRBD1 (6 bases). Trimming shortened V by 6 bases and J by 6 bases, and 17 bases separated the two germline ends. CDR3 length: 14 residues. Germline CDR1 LGHDT, CDR2 YNNKEL (reference sequence). CDR3 DNA: TGTGCCAGCAGGGAGGGGGGGTTAAAGAATGGCTACACCTTC. This translates into CASREGGLKNGYTF.

This clone was seen only a few times. The V and J genes are TRBV18 and TRBJ1-5; D is possibly TRBD1 (6 bases). This CDR3 comprises 14 residues. The germline V gene encodes CDR1 KGHSH and CDR2 LQKENI. V was pared by 5 bases and J by 6 bases, with 14 bases between. CDR3 DNA sequence: TGTGCCAGCTCAGTGAACAGGGAGGGTCAGCCCCAGCATTTT. Translated, it gives CASSVNREGQPQHF.

V usage is TRBV5-6 and J usage is TRBJ2-5, with 7 bases that match TRBD1. This CDR3 has 17 residues. CDR1 and CDR2 from the germline V gene are SGHDT and YYEEEE. V lost 4 bases, J lost 5 bases, and 17 bases stayed unmatched. As DNA, the CDR3 is TGTGCCAGCAGCACAACAGGGGACGGCTATTCGAGGGAGACCCAGTACTTC. This gives the protein CASSTTGDGYSRETQYF.

The CDR3 region has the DNA TGTGCCAGTAGTATCTTCGGTGTTGGGGGAGGGGACACTGAAGCTTTCTTT. It yields the protein CASSIFGVGGGDTEAFF. V gene TRBV19 combines with J gene TRBJ1-1, with D maybe TRBD1 (5 bases). Germline CDR1 and CDR2: LNHDA and SQIVND (reference sequence). Trimming shortened V by 3 bases and J by 3 bases, and 20 bases separated the two germline ends. CDR3 length: 17 residues.

CDR3 loop: CASSQYGQGYGYTF. In DNA, the CDR3 is TGCGCCAGCAGCCAATACGGACAGGGATACGGCTACACCTTC. The chain uses TRBV5-1 and TRBJ1-2; 8 nucleotides line up with TRBD1. This CDR3 is built from 14 residues. Germline trimming cut 4 bases from V and 8 bases from J; bases unmatched to any gene: 10. Per the germline V gene, CDR1 is SGHRS and CDR2 is YFSETQ.

The chain employs TRBV19 and TRBJ1-1; 11 bases agree with TRBD1. The CDR3 runs 16 residues. The V and J ends lost 5 bases and 4 bases, in that order; junction bases with no gene match: 9. Germline V gene sequence: CDR1 LNHDA, CDR2 SQIVND (reference sequence). CDR3 sequence reads: CASSPDRGRGGTEAFF. CDR3 DNA: TGTGCCAGTAGTCCGGACAGGGGGCGCGGGGGCACTGAAGCTTTCTTT. The whole variable domain, filled in from reference TRBV19 and TRBJ1-1, reads DGGITQSPKYLFRKEGQNVTLSCEQNLNHDAMYWYRQDPGQGLRLIYYSQIVNDFQKGDIAEGYSVSREKKESFPLTVTSAQKNPTAFYLCASSPDRGRGGTEAFFGQGTRLTVV.

The chain joins TRBV7-9 to TRBJ1-1, with 8 bases lining up with TRBD1. Trimming removed 2 bases from V and 4 bases from J; junction bases left unmatched: 3. Germline V gene sequence: CDR1 SEHNR, CDR2 FQNEAQ (reference sequence). The CDR3 totals 14 residues. CDR3 residues: CASSLTTGATEAFF. CDR3 in DNA: TGTGCCAGCAGCTTAACGACAGGGGCCACTGAAGCTTTCTTT.